This TCR beta chain was identified during a study of shared clonotypes between healthy human individuals. General study findings and limits: Generation probabilities were higher for clonotypes shared across all four sorted-subset donors than for unshared ones. When naive CD4 clonotypes were compared across a handful of donors, around 5% were shared. Naive subsets generally had larger estimated richness than memory subsets.

Germline V gene sequence: CDR1 SGHTA, CDR2 FQGNSA. This CDR3 spans 14 amino acids. Trimming pared 1 base from V and 7 bases from J, leaving 10 bases between. About this clone: Its antigen is not known.

It was CD45RO-negative cells, positively selected for CCR7, that made up naive CD8 cells, with terminally differentiated effector memory CD45RA+ cells excluded. The assay ran at deep level. TCRdb keeps only in-frame clones here, not all; method: immunoSEQ multiplex PCR. The table includes millions of clones, approximately 95% detected once. The TCR comes from a man between 18 and 29 years old in good health. The J gene is TRBJ2-2, the V gene TRBV7-2, with D perhaps TRBD1 (5 bases). The source material was naive CD8+ T cells sorted from blood. The CDR3 nucleotides read TGTGCCAGCAGCTTAGTTCCAGGGATCGGGGAGCTGTTTTTT. This sequence encodes CASSLVPGIGELFF.